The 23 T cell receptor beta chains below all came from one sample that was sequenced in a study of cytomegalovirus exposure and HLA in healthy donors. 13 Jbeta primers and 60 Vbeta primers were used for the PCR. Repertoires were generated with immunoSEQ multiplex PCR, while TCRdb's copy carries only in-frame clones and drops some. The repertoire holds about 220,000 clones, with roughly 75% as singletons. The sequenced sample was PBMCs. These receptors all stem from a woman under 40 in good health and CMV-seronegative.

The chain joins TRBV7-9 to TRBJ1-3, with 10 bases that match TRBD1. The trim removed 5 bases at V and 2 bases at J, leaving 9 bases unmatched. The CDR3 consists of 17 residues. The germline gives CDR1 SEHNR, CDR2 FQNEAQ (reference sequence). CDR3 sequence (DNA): TGTGCCAGCAGCCCCCCGGGACAGGGGTTCCCTGGAAACACCATATATTTT. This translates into CASSPPGQGFPGNTIYF. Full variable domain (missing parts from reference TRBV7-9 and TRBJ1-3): DTGVSQNPRHKITKRGQNVTFRCDPISEHNRLYWYRQTLGQGPEFLTYFQNEAQLEKSRLLSDRFSAERPKGSFSTLEIQRTEQGDSAMYLCASSPPGQGFPGNTIYFGEGSWLTVV.

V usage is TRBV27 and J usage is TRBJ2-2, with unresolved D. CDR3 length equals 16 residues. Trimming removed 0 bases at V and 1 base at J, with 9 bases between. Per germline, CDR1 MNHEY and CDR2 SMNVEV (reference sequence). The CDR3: CASSLSLRLNTGELFF. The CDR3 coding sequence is TGTGCCAGCAGTTTATCCCTCAGATTGAACACCGGGGAGCTGTTTTTT.

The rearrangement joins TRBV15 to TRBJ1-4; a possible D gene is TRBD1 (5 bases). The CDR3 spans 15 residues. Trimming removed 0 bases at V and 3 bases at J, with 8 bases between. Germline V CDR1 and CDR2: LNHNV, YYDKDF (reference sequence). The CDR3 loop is CATSREDSSNEKLFF. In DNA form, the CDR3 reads TGTGCCACCAGCAGAGAAGACAGCTCTAATGAAAAACTGTTTTTT.

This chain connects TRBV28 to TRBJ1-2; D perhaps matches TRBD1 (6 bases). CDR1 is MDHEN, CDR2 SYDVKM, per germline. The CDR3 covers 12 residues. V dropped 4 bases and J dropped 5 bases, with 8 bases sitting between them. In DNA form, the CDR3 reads TGTGCCAGCAGTTCCGGACAGTATGGCTACACCTTC. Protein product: CASSSGQYGYTF.

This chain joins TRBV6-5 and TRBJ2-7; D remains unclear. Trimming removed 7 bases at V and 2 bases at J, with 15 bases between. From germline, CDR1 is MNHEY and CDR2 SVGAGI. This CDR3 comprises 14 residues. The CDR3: CASTPSGAPYEQYF. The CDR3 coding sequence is TGTGCCAGCACTCCTTCGGGTGCCCCCTACGAGCAGTACTTC.

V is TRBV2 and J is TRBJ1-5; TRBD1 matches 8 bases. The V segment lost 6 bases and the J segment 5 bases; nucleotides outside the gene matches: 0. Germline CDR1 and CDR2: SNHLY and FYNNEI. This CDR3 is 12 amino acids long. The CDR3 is CASRDRDQPQHF. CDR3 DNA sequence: TGTGCCAGCAGGGACAGGGATCAGCCCCAGCATTTT.

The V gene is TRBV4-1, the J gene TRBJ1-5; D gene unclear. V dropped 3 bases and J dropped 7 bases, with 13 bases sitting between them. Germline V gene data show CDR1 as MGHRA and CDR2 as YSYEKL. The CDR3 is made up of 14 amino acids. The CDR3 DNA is TGCGCCAGCAGCCACGGAACCGGAGGACAGCCCCAGCATTTT. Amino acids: CASSHGTGGQPQHF.

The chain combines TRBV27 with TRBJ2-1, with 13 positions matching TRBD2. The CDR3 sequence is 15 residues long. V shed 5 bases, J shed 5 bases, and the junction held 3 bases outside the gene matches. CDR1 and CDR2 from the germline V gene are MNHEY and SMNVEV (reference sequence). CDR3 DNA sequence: TGTGCCAGCAGTGACGGGACTAGCGGGGACAATGAGCAGTTCTTC. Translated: CASSDGTSGDNEQFF.

The CDR3 DNA sequence: TGTGCCAGCGATGCGGGATCCTCTGGAAACACCATATATTTT. Translating it yields CASDAGSSGNTIYF. J is TRBJ1-3 and V is TRBV19; no definite D call. Germline V gene lookup returns CDR1 LNHDA and CDR2 SQIVND (reference sequence). The CDR3 is 14 amino acids. Trimming took 9 bases from V and 0 from J, leaving 12 bases between them.

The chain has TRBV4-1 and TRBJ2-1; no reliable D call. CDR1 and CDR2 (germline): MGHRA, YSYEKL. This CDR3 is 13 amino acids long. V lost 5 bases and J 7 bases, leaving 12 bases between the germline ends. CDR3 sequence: CASSSERINEQFF. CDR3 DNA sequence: TGCGCCAGCAGCTCCGAGAGGATTAATGAGCAGTTCTTC.

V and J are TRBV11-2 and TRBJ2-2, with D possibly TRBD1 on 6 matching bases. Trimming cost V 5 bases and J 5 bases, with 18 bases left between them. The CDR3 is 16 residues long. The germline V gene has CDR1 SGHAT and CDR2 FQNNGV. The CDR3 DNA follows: TGTGCCAGCAGCCCCAGGGGCGGATGGGGAACCGGGGAGCTGTTTTTT. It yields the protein CASSPRGGWGTGELFF.

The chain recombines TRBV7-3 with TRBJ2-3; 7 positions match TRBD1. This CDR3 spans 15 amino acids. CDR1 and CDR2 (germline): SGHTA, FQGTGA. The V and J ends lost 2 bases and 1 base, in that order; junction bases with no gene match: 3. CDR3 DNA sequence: TGTGCCAGCAGCTTAGGGACAGCGGGCACAGATACGCAGTATTTT. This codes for CASSLGTAGTDTQYF.

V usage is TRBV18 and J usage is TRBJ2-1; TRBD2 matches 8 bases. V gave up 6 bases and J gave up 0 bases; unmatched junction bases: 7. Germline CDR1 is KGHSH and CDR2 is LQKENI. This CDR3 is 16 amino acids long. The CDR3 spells CASSEMREVSYNEQFF. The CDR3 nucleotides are TGTGCCAGCTCGGAAATGCGGGAGGTCTCCTACAATGAGCAGTTCTTC.

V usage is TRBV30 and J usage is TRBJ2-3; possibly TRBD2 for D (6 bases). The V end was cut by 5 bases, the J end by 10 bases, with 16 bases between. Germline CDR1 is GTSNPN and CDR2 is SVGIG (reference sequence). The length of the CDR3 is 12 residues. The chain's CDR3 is CAWAAGGDAQYF. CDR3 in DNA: TGTGCCTGGGCCGCCGGCGGGGATGCGCAGTATTTT.

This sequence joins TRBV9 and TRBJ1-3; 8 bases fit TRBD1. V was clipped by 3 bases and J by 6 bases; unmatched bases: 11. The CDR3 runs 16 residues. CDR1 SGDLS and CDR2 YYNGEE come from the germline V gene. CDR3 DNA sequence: TGTGCCAGCAGCGAACAGGGGGTTATTCTGGAAAACACCATATATTTT. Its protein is CASSEQGVILENTIYF.

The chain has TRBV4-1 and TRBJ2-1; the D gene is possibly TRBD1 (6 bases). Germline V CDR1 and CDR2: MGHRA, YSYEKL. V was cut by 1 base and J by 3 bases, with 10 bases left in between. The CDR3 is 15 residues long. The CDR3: CASSQGGGSYNEQFF. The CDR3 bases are TGCGCCAGCAGCCAAGGAGGGGGAAGCTACAATGAGCAGTTCTTC.

In DNA, the CDR3 is TGCGCCAGCAGTGAGCACAAAACGTACCAAGAGACCCAGTACTTC. Amino acids: CASSEHKTYQETQYF. This chain uses TRBV10-2 with TRBJ2-5; no clear D. CDR1 WSHSY and CDR2 SAAADI come from the germline V gene. Trimming pared 2 bases from V and 0 bases from J, leaving 10 bases between. This CDR3 spans 15 amino acids.

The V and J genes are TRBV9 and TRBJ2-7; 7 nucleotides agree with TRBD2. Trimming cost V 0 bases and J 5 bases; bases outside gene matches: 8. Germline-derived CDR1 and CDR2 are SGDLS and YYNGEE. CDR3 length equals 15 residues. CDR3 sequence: CASSVAGGGLHEQYF. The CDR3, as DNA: TGTGCCAGCAGCGTAGCTGGGGGGGGTCTCCACGAGCAGTACTTC.

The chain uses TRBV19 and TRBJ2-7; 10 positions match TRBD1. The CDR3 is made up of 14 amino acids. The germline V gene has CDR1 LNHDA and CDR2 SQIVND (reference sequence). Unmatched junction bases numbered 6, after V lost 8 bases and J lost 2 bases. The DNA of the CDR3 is TGTGCCAGTGGTACCGGGACAGGGGCCTACGAGCAGTACTTC. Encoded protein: CASGTGTGAYEQYF. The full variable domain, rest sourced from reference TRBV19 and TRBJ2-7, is DGGITQSPKYLFRKEGQNVTLSCEQNLNHDAMYWYRQDPGQGLRLIYYSQIVNDFQKGDIAEGYSVSREKKESFPLTVTSAQKNPTAFYLCASGTGTGAYEQYFGPGTRLTVT.

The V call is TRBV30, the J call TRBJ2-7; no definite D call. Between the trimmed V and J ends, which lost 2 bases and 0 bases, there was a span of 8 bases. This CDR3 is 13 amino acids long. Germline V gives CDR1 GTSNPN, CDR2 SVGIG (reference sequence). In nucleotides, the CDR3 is TGTGCCTGGAGTTCAGGATACTCCTACGAGCAGTACTTC. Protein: CAWSSGYSYEQYF.

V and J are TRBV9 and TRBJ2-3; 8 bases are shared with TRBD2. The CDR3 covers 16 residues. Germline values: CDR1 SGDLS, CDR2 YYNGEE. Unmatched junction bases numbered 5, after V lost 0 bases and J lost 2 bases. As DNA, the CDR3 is TGTGCCAGCAGCGTAGACGCGGGAGGTGACACAGATACGCAGTATTTT. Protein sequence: CASSVDAGGDTDTQYF.

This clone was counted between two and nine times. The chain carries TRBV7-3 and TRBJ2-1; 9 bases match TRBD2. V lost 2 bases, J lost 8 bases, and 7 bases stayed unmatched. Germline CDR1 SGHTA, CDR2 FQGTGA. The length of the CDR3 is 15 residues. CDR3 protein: CASSLSSSGIDEQFF. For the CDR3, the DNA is TGTGCCAGCAGCTTATCCTCTAGCGGGATAGATGAGCAGTTCTTC.

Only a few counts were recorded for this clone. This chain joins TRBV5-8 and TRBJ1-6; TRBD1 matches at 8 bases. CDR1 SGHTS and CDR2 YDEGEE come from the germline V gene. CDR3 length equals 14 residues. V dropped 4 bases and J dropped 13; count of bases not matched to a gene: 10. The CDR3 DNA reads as TGTGCCAGCAGCCTTATTCCGGGACAGGCGCCCCTCCACTTT. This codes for CASSLIPGQAPLHF.